Given below is one T cell receptor (beta chain) in context. Profiling relied on immunoSEQ multiplex PCR, and the TCRdb table lists in-frame clones only, not all of them. The data show 370,000 or so clones, 87% seen once. V lost 0 bases to trimming and J lost 5 bases, with 14 bases between them. Germline CDR1 is MGHRA and CDR2 is YSYEKL. The CDR3 spans 15 residues. This entry comes from a study of blood T cell repertoires in COVID-19. Study at large: COVID-19 samples collected from the United States, Italy and Spain covered acute and convalescent phases.

The rearrangement links TRBV4-1 to TRBJ2-7; D perhaps matches TRBD2 (7 bases). This TCR was recovered from a man aged 30 to 39 who had recovered from COVID-19. The sequencing sample was made of PBMCs or T cells enriched from blood (not recorded which). The chain's CDR3 is CASSQERGGANEQYF. The DNA of the CDR3 is TGCGCCAGCAGCCAAGAACGTGGGGGGGCTAACGAGCAGTACTTC.